The clone carrying this TCR beta chain turned up a few times. The antigen is undetermined. TCRdb re-called the 5' RACE reads through MiXCR, storing one row per CDR3 protein. The top ten hold around 13% of the sample, which has around 340,000 distinct CDR3 sequences, 20% seen once. Germline CDR1 SGHVS, CDR2 FQNEAQ. The V segment lost 3 bases and the J segment 7 bases; nucleotides outside the gene matches: 3. The CDR3 is made up of 14 amino acids. These data come from a study of CD8 T cells in ankylosing spondylitis. Study observations and caveats: Clones linked to disease were reported to show significant enrichment in matched ankylosing spondylitis synovial fluid. Made up of eight or nine highly homologous variants, a TCR beta motif appeared characteristic of ankylosing spondylitis blood. Some motif variants were previously reported in reactive arthritis synovial fluid and blood.

The material sequenced was blood, either unsorted or a sorted T cell fraction (not recorded which). The chain employs TRBV7-8 and TRBJ1-4; 9 nucleotides line up with TRBD1. This receptor was identified in a male donor with ankylosing spondylitis or in good health (not recorded which). Here the CDR3 DNA reads TGTGCCAGCAGCTTTGACAGGGGGACTGAAAAACTGTTTTTT. Translated, it gives CASSFDRGTEKLFF.